One sample yielded the 19 T cell receptor beta chains listed below, sequenced in a study of blood T cell repertoires in COVID-19. Using immunoSEQ multiplex PCR, the repertoire was profiled, and TCRdb retains in-frame clones only, with some absent. Of 280,000 or so clones in the sample, approximately 90% are singletons; the top ten hold 6%. Sequencing was performed on PBMCs or T cells enriched from blood (not recorded which). These receptors all stem from a woman in her thirties or forties who had recovered from COVID-19.

V gene TRBV19 combines with J gene TRBJ2-7; 7 nucleotides match TRBD1. There are 12 residues in the CDR3. CDR1 and CDR2 (germline): LNHDA, SQIVND (reference sequence). With 6 bases clipped from V and 6 bases from J, the junction kept 5 bases outside the gene matches. DNA of the CDR3: TGTGCCAGTAGCCAGACAGGGCTCGAGCAGTACTTC. It is translated as CASSQTGLEQYF.

V is TRBV19 and J is TRBJ2-1; TRBD1 matches 7 bases. The germline CDR1 and CDR2 sequences are LNHDA and SQIVND (reference sequence). The junction had 5 bases not matched to a gene; V was cut back by 3 bases and J by 0 bases. There are 16 residues in the CDR3. The CDR3 bases are TGTGCCAGTAGTATCTTGACAGGGAGCTCCTACAATGAGCAGTTCTTC. Its protein product is CASSILTGSSYNEQFF. The entire variable domain, with the rest obtained from reference TRBV19 and TRBJ2-1, is as follows: DGGITQSPKYLFRKEGQNVTLSCEQNLNHDAMYWYRQDPGQGLRLIYYSQIVNDFQKGDIAEGYSVSREKKESFPLTVTSAQKNPTAFYLCASSILTGSSYNEQFFGPGTRLTVL.

This chain uses TRBV7-9 with TRBJ1-5, with D possibly TRBD1 on 5 matching bases. CDR1 SEHNR and CDR2 FQNEAQ come from the germline V gene (reference sequence). This CDR3 region has 14 residues. The V end lost 2 bases, the J end lost 3 bases, and 8 bases lay between the germline ends. The CDR3 protein is CASSLSGFNQPQHF. In DNA, the CDR3 is TGTGCCAGCAGCTTATCAGGGTTCAATCAGCCCCAGCATTTT.

The genes are TRBV28 and TRBJ1-2, with 9 bases identical to TRBD1. The CDR3 is 14 residues long. The junction had 7 bases not matched to a gene; V was cut back by 5 bases and J by 6 bases. CDR1 is MDHEN, CDR2 SYDVKM, per germline. The CDR3 reads CASSTGGAADGYTF. CDR3 DNA: TGTGCCAGCAGTACAGGGGGCGCAGCAGATGGCTACACCTTC.

The chain combines TRBV5-4 with TRBJ2-1; TRBD2 is a possible D gene (5 bases). Germline-derived CDR1 and CDR2 are SGHNT and YYREEE (reference sequence). The CDR3 runs to 15 residues. V lost 0 bases and J 4 bases, leaving 11 bases between the germline ends. In DNA, the CDR3 is TGTGCCAGCAGCTTGGGCGGGTTTGAGTACAATGAGCAGTTCTTC. It is translated as CASSLGGFEYNEQFF.

The gene calls are TRBV18 and TRBJ2-2, with TRBD2 identical over 11 bases. Unmatched junction bases numbered 7, after V lost 2 bases and J lost 5 bases. Germline-derived CDR1 and CDR2 are KGHSH and LQKENI. This CDR3 is built from 17 residues. The CDR3 protein is CASSPALAGGGTGELFF. CDR3 DNA sequence: TGTGCCAGCTCACCAGCGCTAGCGGGAGGAGGAACCGGGGAGCTGTTTTTT.

V usage is TRBV25-1 and J usage is TRBJ1-1, with TRBD1 as a possible D gene (5 bases). The CDR3 contains 13 residues. V dropped 8 bases and J dropped 4 bases, with 14 bases sitting between them. Germline CDR1 reads MGHDK; CDR2 reads SYGVNS. In DNA, the CDR3 is TGTGCCAGCGGGGACTATGGGGGCACTGAAGCTTTCTTT. Its protein product is CASGDYGGTEAFF.

The chain has TRBV18 and TRBJ1-1; 10 bases fit TRBD1. The CDR3 has 15 residues. V gave up 3 bases and J gave up 4 bases; unmatched junction bases: 5. Germline assignment: CDR1 KGHSH and CDR2 LQKENI. The CDR3 region is CASSPRQGASTEAFF. The DNA of the CDR3 is TGTGCCAGCTCACCGCGACAGGGGGCCAGCACTGAAGCTTTCTTT.

V usage is TRBV3-1 (or the pseudogene TRBV3-2) and J usage is TRBJ2-7; 7 bases are a match to TRBD2. Germline lookup yields CDR1 LGHDT and CDR2 YNNKEL (reference sequence). V lost 5 bases, J lost 2 bases, and 6 bases stayed unmatched. There are 14 residues in the CDR3. The CDR3 nucleotides read TGTGCCAGCAGCACTAGCGTTCTAGCCTACGAGCAGTACTTC. This translates into CASSTSVLAYEQYF.

This chain joins TRBV28 and TRBJ1-2; TRBD1 aligns across 11 bases. This CDR3 has 16 residues. Germline V CDR1 and CDR2: MDHEN, SYDVKM. J gave up 3 bases and V 5 bases, and 8 bases lay outside the gene matches. CDR3 in DNA: TGTGCCAGCAGTCGGCACGTGGGACAGGGGGACTATGGCTACACCTTC. It encodes CASSRHVGQGDYGYTF.

The chain couples TRBV9 to TRBJ2-5, with D possibly TRBD2 on 6 matching bases. Trimming removed 0 bases from V and 0 bases from J, with 9 bases in between. The CDR3 extends over 15 amino acids. Germline-derived CDR1 and CDR2 are SGDLS and YYNGEE. Written as DNA, the CDR3 is TGTGCCAGCAGCGTAGCAGGAGGGTACCAAGAGACCCAGTACTTC. Translating gives CASSVAGGYQETQYF.

In its sample, this clone was seen once. The chain couples TRBV6-2 or TRBV6-3 to TRBJ2-7; D unclear. The V gene's germline CDR1 is MNHEY and CDR2 SVGEGT. The CDR3 has 12 residues. V lost 2 bases to trimming and J lost 3 bases, with 5 bases between them. CDR3 nucleotides: TGTGCCAGCAGTTACCCCCACTACGAGCAGTACTTC. Encoded protein: CASSYPHYEQYF.

The chain is built from TRBV6-6 and TRBJ1-5; 7 bases fit TRBD1. J was trimmed by 4 bases and V by 7 bases; bases with no gene match: 4. Germline V gives CDR1 MNHNY, CDR2 SVGAGI (reference sequence). The CDR3 runs to 13 residues. CDR3 sequence (DNA): TGTGCCAGCACAGGGGGGTCGAATCAGCCCCAGCATTTT. This translates into CASTGGSNQPQHF.

The chain combines TRBV9 with TRBJ1-2; 8 bases line up with TRBD1. Germline-derived CDR1 and CDR2 are SGDLS and YYNGEE. The CDR3 is 13 residues long. Unmatched junction bases numbered 6, after V lost 3 bases and J lost 8 bases. CDR3 DNA: TGTGCCAGCAGCGGACAGGGGAGGATGGGCTACACCTTC. Translated, it gives CASSGQGRMGYTF.

This chain links TRBV7-9 with TRBJ2-3, with 12 bases matching TRBD2. This CDR3 is built from 16 residues. The V and J ends lost 2 bases and 0 bases, in that order; junction bases with no gene match: 0. The germline V gene encodes CDR1 SEHNR and CDR2 FQNEAQ (reference sequence). CDR3 region: CASSLLAGGSTDTQYF. CDR3 bases: TGTGCCAGCAGCTTACTAGCGGGAGGGAGCACAGATACGCAGTATTTT. Full variable domain (rest looked up from reference TRBV7-9 and TRBJ2-3): DTGVSQNPRHKITKRGQNVTFRCDPISEHNRLYWYRQTLGQGPEFLTYFQNEAQLEKSRLLSDRFSAERPKGSFSTLEIQRTEQGDSAMYLCASSLLAGGSTDTQYFGPGTRLTVL.

A single count supports this clone. This chain joins TRBV29-1 and TRBJ1-1; D is possibly TRBD1 (5 bases). V shed 4 bases and J shed 3 bases, with 12 bases lying between them. CDR1 SQVTM and CDR2 ANQGSEA come from the germline V gene. There are 13 residues in the CDR3. DNA of the CDR3: TGCAGCGTTGCAGGTTCGGGGGACACTGAAGCTTTCTTT. Its protein product is CSVAGSGDTEAFF. The full variable domain, with the rest looked up from reference TRBV29-1 and TRBJ1-1, is SAVISQKPSRDICQRGTSLTIQCQVDSQVTMMFWYRQQPGQSLTLIATANQGSEATYESGFVIDKFPISRPNLTFSTLTVSNMSPEDSSIYLCSVAGSGDTEAFFGQGTRLTVV.

The chain joins TRBV7-3 to TRBJ1-5; no clear D. The V end lost 5 bases, the J end lost 4 bases, and 12 bases lay between the germline ends. The CDR3 runs 14 residues. Germline CDR1 reads SGHTA; CDR2 reads FQGTGA. CDR3 amino acids: CASSAPPRNQPQHF. In DNA, the CDR3 is TGTGCCAGCAGCGCCCCCCCCAGAAATCAGCCCCAGCATTTT.

The chain employs TRBV6-5 and TRBJ1-5; D may be TRBD1 (5 bases). V was trimmed by 8 bases and J by 7 bases, leaving 15 bases between them. The CDR3 extends over 13 amino acids. The germline gives CDR1 MNHEY, CDR2 SVGAGI. CDR3 sequence reads: CASRPRVDQPQHF. As DNA, the CDR3 is TGTGCCAGCCGCCCCAGGGTCGACCAGCCCCAGCATTTT.

Here the CDR3 reads CASSQQGFGGYTF. CDR3 sequence (DNA): TGCGCCAGCAGCCAACAGGGGTTTGGTGGCTACACCTTC. The chain links TRBV4-3 to TRBJ1-2; possible D gene TRBD1, 6 bases. The length of the CDR3 is 13 residues. V was shortened by 2 bases and J by 7 bases, with 11 bases between the two germline ends. Germline V CDR1 and CDR2: LGHNA, YSLEER.